This TCR beta chain was recovered during a study of a mutant IDH1 vaccine in newly diagnosed glioma. Study-level background: All eight of the vaccinations patients received fell in weeks 1, 3, 5, 7, 11, 15, 19 and 23. Patients were started on vaccination 4-6 weeks after radiotherapy alone, or with temozolomide cycles. Prior therapy was radiotherapy, temozolomide, or both; most received both. Findings and caveats of the study: No link was apparently found between pseudoprogression and changes in top peripheral T cell clonotypes.

TCRdb keeps only in-frame clones here, not all; method: immunoSEQ multiplex PCR. The sample comprises about 43,000 clones, 70% to 85% of which are singletons, and around 2.5% rests with the top ten. The junction had 24 bases not matched to a gene; V was cut back by 2 bases and J by 2 bases. The V gene's germline CDR1 is KGHSH and CDR2 LQKENI. This CDR3 is built from 22 residues. For this clone: Antigen specificity is unknown.

Time point meaning: week 23, last vaccination. Each vaccine dose was 300 ug of mutant IDH1 20-mer peptide, with topical imiquimod. Sequencing used PBMCs, obtained from a glioma patient whose treatment included an IDH1 peptide vaccine. The TCR comes from a woman younger than 35 with glioma. Some clones in this sample may be carry-over from other donors' samples. The chain recombines TRBV18 with TRBJ2-3; TRBD2 aligns across 8 bases. The CDR3 DNA follows: TGTGCCAGCTCACCATGGCCCGGGGCAGCGGGAGACGGGATTAGACACACAGATACGCAGTATTTT. Protein product: CASSPWPGAAGDGIRHTDTQYF.